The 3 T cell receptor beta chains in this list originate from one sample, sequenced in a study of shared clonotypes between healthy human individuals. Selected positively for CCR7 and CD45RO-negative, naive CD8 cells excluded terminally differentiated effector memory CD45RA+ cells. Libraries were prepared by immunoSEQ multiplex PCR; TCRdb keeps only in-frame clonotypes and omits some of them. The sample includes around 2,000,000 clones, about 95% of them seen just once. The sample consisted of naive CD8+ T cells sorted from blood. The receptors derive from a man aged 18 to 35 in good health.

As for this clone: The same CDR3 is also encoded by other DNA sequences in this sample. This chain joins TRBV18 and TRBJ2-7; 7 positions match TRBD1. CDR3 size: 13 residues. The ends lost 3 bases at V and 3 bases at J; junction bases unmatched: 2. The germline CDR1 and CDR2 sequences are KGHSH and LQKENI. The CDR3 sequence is CASSPRDSYEQYF. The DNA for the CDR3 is TGTGCCAGCTCACCCCGGGACAGCTACGAGCAGTACTTC.

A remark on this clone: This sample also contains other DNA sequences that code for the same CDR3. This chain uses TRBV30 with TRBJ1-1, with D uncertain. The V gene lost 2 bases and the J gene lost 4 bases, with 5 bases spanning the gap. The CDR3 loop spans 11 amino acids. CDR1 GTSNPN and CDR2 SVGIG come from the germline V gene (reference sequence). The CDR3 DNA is TGTGCCTGGAGTCATGGCACTGAAGCTTTCTTT. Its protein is CAWSHGTEAFF. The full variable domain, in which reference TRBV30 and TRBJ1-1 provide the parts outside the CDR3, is SQTIHQWPATLVQPVGSPLSLECTVEGTSNPNLYWYRQAAGRGLQLLFYSVGIGQISSEVPQNLSASRPQDRQFILSSKKLLLSDSGFYLCAWSHGTEAFFGQGTRLTVV.

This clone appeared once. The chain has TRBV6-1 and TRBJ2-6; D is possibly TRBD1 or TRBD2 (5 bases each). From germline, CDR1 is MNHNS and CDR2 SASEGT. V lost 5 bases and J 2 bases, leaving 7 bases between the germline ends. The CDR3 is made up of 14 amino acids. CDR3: CASSPGPGANVLTF. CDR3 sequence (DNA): TGTGCCAGCAGTCCGGGGCCTGGGGCCAACGTCCTGACTTTC.